The T cell receptor beta chain described here comes from a study of blood T cell repertoires in COVID-19. Participant-reported clinical history was the basis for cohort assignment. In Cohort 3, a recovered donor had either two negative PCRs, clearance, or symptom resolution. The germline gives CDR1 ENHRY, CDR2 SYGVKD. With V trimmed by 9 bases and J by 5 bases, 6 bases remained unmatched. The CDR3 extends over 14 amino acids. Original methodology: Amplification of reference gene primers provided the estimated nucleated cell counts. Data came from immunoSEQ multiplex PCR; TCRdb stores just in-frame clones and leaves some out. That table furnishes V, J and clone size, whereas the DNA furnished D and trimming. The table includes 320,000 or so clones, 75% to 90% detected once.

The sequence was collected from a man in his 60s who had recovered from COVID-19. Sequencing was performed on PBMCs or T cells enriched from blood (not recorded which). This chain connects TRBV10-3 to TRBJ2-3; 12 bases match TRBD2. The CDR3 sequence is CAMTSGRTEDTQYF. CDR3 in DNA: TGTGCCATGACTAGCGGGAGAACGGAAGATACGCAGTATTTT.